This is a list of T cell receptor beta chains from one sample in a study of blood T cell repertoires in COVID-19. Data came from immunoSEQ multiplex PCR; TCRdb stores just in-frame clones and leaves some out. This sample has fewer than 120,000 clones; about 80% occur once, and the top ten carry 3% to 4%. Sequencing input: peripheral blood. These receptors were collected from a woman aged 80 or over with acute or convalescent COVID-19. Both conserved end residues are part of each CDR3. Each record gives: V gene, J gene, CDR3 length, D gene, clone size, CDR3 DNA, CDR3 protein. D genes are given only for firm matches. Clone size, where shown, is once, few, many, or a class for clones that have expanded.

TRBV28,TRBJ2-7,16,TRBD1,NA,TGTGCCAGCAGTTCTCCAGGGACAGGGGGGACCTACGAGCAGTACTTC,CASSSPGTGGTYEQYF
TRBV7-2,TRBJ2-7,14,NA,NA,TGTGCCAGCAGCTTAGGTCAGAGGGCTGGCGAGCAGTACTTC,CASSLGQRAGEQYF
TRBV28,TRBJ1-4,15,NA,NA,TGTGCCAGCAGTTGTGCGGGGTCAGGATGCGAAAAACTGTTTTTT,CASSCAGSGCEKLFF
TRBV5-4,TRBJ2-7,15,NA,few,TGTGCCAGCAGCTTGGAACACGTCGGAGCCTACGAGCAGTACTTC,CASSLEHVGAYEQYF
TRBV10-3,TRBJ1-3,14,NA,NA,TGTGCCATCAGGGATAACAGGGCTGGAAACACCATATATTTT,CAIRDNRAGNTIYF
TRBV28,TRBJ1-1,13,NA,NA,TGTGCCAGCAGTTTCGGCGGGAACACTGAAGCTTTCTTT,CASSFGGNTEAFF
TRBV2,TRBJ1-2,15,NA,NA,TGTGCCAGCAGTGGATCAATGGAGGCGTCGGGTGGCTACACCTTC,CASSGSMEASGGYTF
TRBV27,TRBJ1-1,14,NA,few,TGTGCCAGCAGTTTTGGGCCGCCCGGCACTGAAGCTTTCTTT,CASSFGPPGTEAFF
TRBV24-1,TRBJ2-3,16,NA,NA,TGTGCCAGAGAGAGCGAGGACCGGGACTCCACAGATACGCAGTATTTT,CARESEDRDSTDTQYF
TRBV12-3/TRBV12-4,TRBJ1-1,11,NA,NA,TGTGCCAGTCTTATGAACACTGAAGCTTTCTTT,CASLMNTEAFF
TRBV5-6,TRBJ2-5,13,TRBD2,NA,TGTGCCAGCAGCTTGGCTAGCGGGGAGACCCAGTACTTC,CASSLASGETQYF